In its sample, the clone carrying this TCR beta chain was seen many times. Its antigen is not known. MiXCR, applied by TCRdb to the 5' RACE reads, yields one record per CDR3 protein. The table includes tens of thousands of distinct CDR3 sequences, more than 5.5% detected once. The data were obtained in a study of T cells after yellow fever vaccination. Whole-study context: Fractions low in cell number were prepared with SMART-Seq v4 Ultra Low Input.

Regarding the study as a whole: Once the booster was given, most primary-vaccination clones reappeared, at about 97% for CD4 and more than 85% for CD8.

The length of the CDR3 is 17 residues. Germline V gene lookup returns CDR1 SEHNR and CDR2 FQNEAQ (reference sequence). Trimming took 5 bases from V and 0 from J; bases not matched to a gene: 6. This sequence joins TRBV7-9 and TRBJ2-3; 12 positions match TRBD2. This receptor was taken from a man between 18 and 35 years old who received the YFV17D yellow fever vaccine. The sequences come from CD8+ T cells sorted from PBMCs, collected around 5 days after the first yellow fever vaccination. The DNA for the CDR3 is TGTGCCAGCAGCCCTAGAACTAGCGGGGGGAGCACAGATACGCAGTATTTT. Protein sequence: CASSPRTSGGSTDTQYF.